A selection of T cell receptor beta chains follows, all from one sample in a study of T cells after yellow fever vaccination. One entry per CDR3 protein results from TCRdb running MiXCR on the 5' RACE reads. The sample yields fewer than 400,000 distinct CDR3 sequences, over 8.5% seen once. Sequences were derived from CD4+ T cells sorted from PBMCs, sampled 45 days after the yellow fever booster vaccination. The receptors shown here come from a man aged 18 to 29 who received the YFV17D yellow fever vaccine. The CDR3 runs from the conserved cysteine through the conserved F or W. Fields, in order: CDR3 protein, CDR3 DNA, V gene, clone size, J gene, D gene. D genes are given only for firm matches. The listing skips clone size in some rows; elsewhere it reads once, few, many or a size class.

CASTPGQAATDTQYF,TGTGCCAGCACCCCGGGACAGGCAGCCACAGATACGCAGTATTTT,TRBV7-9,NA,TRBJ2-3,TRBD1
CASEHPDPFQTGELFF,TGTGCCAGCGAGCATCCGGACCCGTTTCAAACCGGGGAGCTGTTTTTT,TRBV7-2,many,TRBJ2-2,NA
CSAYPGLAGAPYNEQFF,TGCAGTGCTTATCCGGGACTAGCGGGGGCCCCTTACAATGAGCAGTTCTTC,TRBV20-1,few,TRBJ2-1,TRBD2
CASSRGQISNQPQHF,TGTGCCAGCTCTAGGGGACAGATTTCCAATCAGCCCCAGCATTTT,TRBV18,NA,TRBJ1-5,TRBD1
CASSLAVDRDTGELFF,TGTGCCAGCAGCTTAGCGGTGGACAGGGACACCGGGGAGCTGTTTTTT,TRBV7-9,NA,TRBJ2-2,TRBD1
CASTRGLVRTDTQYF,TGTGCCAGCACCCGAGGACTAGTCCGCACAGATACGCAGTATTTT,TRBV6-2/TRBV6-3,NA,TRBJ2-3,TRBD2
CASSLISGGLSDTQYF,TGCGCCAGCAGCCTCATTAGCGGGGGGCTGTCAGATACGCAGTATTTT,TRBV5-1,NA,TRBJ2-3,TRBD2
CASSLGQVFNQPQHF,TGTGCCAGCAGCTTAGGACAGGTCTTCAATCAGCCCCAGCATTTT,TRBV7-2,few,TRBJ1-5,NA
CASSLTGGLGNTIYF,TGTGCCAGCAGCTTAACTGGGGGGCTTGGAAACACCATATATTTT,TRBV7-3,once,TRBJ1-3,NA
CASSLTQGGEKLFF,TGTGCCAGCAGCTTGACGCAGGGTGGCGAAAAACTGTTTTTT,TRBV5-5,many,TRBJ1-4,NA
CAISEQGHEQYF,TGTGCCATCAGTGAACAGGGCCACGAGCAGTACTTC,TRBV10-3,few,TRBJ2-7,NA
CASSLDVLNYGYTF,TGTGCCAGCAGCCTGGACGTCCTAAACTATGGCTACACCTTC,TRBV5-4,NA,TRBJ1-2,NA
CASSPPGQGGPEAFF,TGTGCCAGCAGTCCCCCGGGACAGGGGGGCCCTGAAGCTTTCTTT,TRBV28,few,TRBJ1-1,TRBD1
CAWSSGSLGNTIYF,TGTGCCTGGAGCTCAGGGTCTCTGGGAAACACCATATATTTT,TRBV30,NA,TRBJ1-3,NA
CASSPPSRSGNTIYF,TGTGCCAGCAGCCCTCCCAGCCGCTCTGGAAACACCATATATTTT,TRBV7-2,many,TRBJ1-3,NA
CASSQGGRQKTQYF,TGTGCCAGCAGCCAGGGAGGCAGACAAAAGACCCAGTACTTC,TRBV3-1,once,TRBJ2-5,NA
CASSHAGMGAFF,TGCGCCAGCAGCCACGCCGGTATGGGAGCTTTCTTT,TRBV4-1,few,TRBJ1-1,NA
CASSQTSGSYGYTF,TGTGCCAGCAGCCAGACCTCGGGGTCCTATGGCTACACCTTC,TRBV9,NA,TRBJ1-2,NA
CASSAFLAGDNEQFF,TGTGCCAGCAGCGCCTTTCTAGCGGGGGACAATGAGCAGTTCTTC,TRBV5-4,NA,TRBJ2-1,TRBD2
CASSATSGGALETQYF,TGTGCCAGCAGTGCGACTAGCGGGGGGGCCCTAGAGACCCAGTACTTC,TRBV2,few,TRBJ2-5,TRBD2
CASSSGRLFRNSPLHF,TGTGCCAGCAGTTCGGGCAGATTATTTAGAAATTCACCCCTCCACTTT,TRBV12-3/TRBV12-4,few,TRBJ1-6,NA
CASSLAGTSDYEQYF,TGTGCCAGCAGTTTAGCCGGGACTTCGGACTACGAGCAGTACTTC,TRBV5-8,NA,TRBJ2-7,NA
CASSGPGENTEAFF,TGTGCCAGCAGCGGACCAGGGGAGAACACTGAAGCTTTCTTT,TRBV7-9,many,TRBJ1-1,NA
CASRATSGGNNEQFF,TGTGCCAGCCGGGCGACTAGCGGGGGGAACAATGAGCAGTTCTTC,TRBV6-6,many,TRBJ2-1,TRBD2
CASSPGSGTDTQYF,TGTGCCAGCTCACCAGGTTCAGGCACAGATACGCAGTATTTT,TRBV18,NA,TRBJ2-3,NA
CAISGRTGPSYEQYF,TGTGCCATCAGTGGCCGGACAGGGCCATCCTACGAGCAGTACTTC,TRBV10-3,few,TRBJ2-7,TRBD1
CSAPQETQYF,TGCAGTGCACCGCAAGAGACCCAGTACTTC,TRBV20-1,few,TRBJ2-5,NA
CASSFGEGTDTQYF,TGCGCCAGCAGCTTCGGGGAAGGCACAGATACGCAGTATTTT,TRBV5-1,many,TRBJ2-3,NA
CASGPTIGELFF,TGTGCTAGTGGTCCAACGATCGGGGAGCTGTTTTTT,TRBV12-5,few,TRBJ2-2,NA
CAWRLDRGGYTF,TGTGCCTGGAGACTTGACAGGGGCGGCTACACCTTC,TRBV30,few,TRBJ1-2,TRBD1
CASSPQGRDSNQPQHF,TGTGCCAGCAGCCCTCAGGGGCGAGATAGCAATCAGCCCCAGCATTTT,TRBV4-2,few,TRBJ1-5,NA
CASSGNTGDGETQYF,TGTGCCAGCAGTGGGAATACGGGGGACGGTGAGACCCAGTACTTC,TRBV6-1,many,TRBJ2-5,NA
CASSPQWGWGTGELFF,TGTGCCAGCAGCCCGCAGTGGGGTTGGGGTACCGGGGAGCTGTTTTTT,TRBV6-2/TRBV6-3,many,TRBJ2-2,NA
CSVGQGSGSPLHF,TGCAGCGTCGGACAGGGGTCGGGTTCACCCCTCCACTTT,TRBV29-1,few,TRBJ1-6,TRBD1
CASSLNPGTQETQYF,TGCGCCAGCAGCTTGAATCCGGGGACACAAGAGACCCAGTACTTC,TRBV5-1,NA,TRBJ2-5,NA
CASSLGGGLFGTQYF,TGTGCCAGCAGTTTAGGGGGGGGGCTGTTTGGTACGCAGTATTTT,TRBV12-3/TRBV12-4,few,TRBJ2-3,NA
CASSSPGRRSSYNEQFF,TGTGCCAGCAGTTCACCGGGACGGCGGAGCTCCTACAATGAGCAGTTCTTC,TRBV6-5,NA,TRBJ2-1,NA
CASSWGQISTDTQYF,TGTGCCAGCAGCTGGGGACAGATTAGCACAGATACGCAGTATTTT,TRBV7-3,NA,TRBJ2-3,TRBD1
CASSLAPFGQNYGYTF,TGTGCCAGCAGCTTAGCCCCTTTTGGGCAGAACTATGGCTACACCTTC,TRBV7-6,NA,TRBJ1-2,NA
CAISAEQFHGYGYTF,TGTGCCATCAGTGCGGAACAGTTCCACGGCTATGGCTACACCTTC,TRBV10-3,NA,TRBJ1-2,NA
CASSQALGGGAATEAFF,TGTGCCAGCAGCCAGGCCTTAGGAGGGGGCGCCGCCACTGAAGCTTTCTTT,TRBV3-2,few,TRBJ1-1,NA
CASSPQGLDSPLHF,TGCGCCAGCAGCCCTCAGGGTTTGGATTCACCCCTCCACTTT,TRBV5-1,few,TRBJ1-6,NA
CASSLKAGGSTDTQYF,TGTGCCAGCAGCCTAAAAGCGGGGGGGAGCACAGATACGCAGTATTTT,TRBV7-9,NA,TRBJ2-3,TRBD2
CASSVDLSTEAFF,TGTGCCAGCAGCGTAGACCTGAGCACTGAAGCTTTCTTT,TRBV7-8,many,TRBJ1-1,NA
CASSENPGQAFF,TGTGCCAGCAGTGAAAATCCAGGGCAAGCTTTCTTT,TRBV6-1,NA,TRBJ1-1,NA